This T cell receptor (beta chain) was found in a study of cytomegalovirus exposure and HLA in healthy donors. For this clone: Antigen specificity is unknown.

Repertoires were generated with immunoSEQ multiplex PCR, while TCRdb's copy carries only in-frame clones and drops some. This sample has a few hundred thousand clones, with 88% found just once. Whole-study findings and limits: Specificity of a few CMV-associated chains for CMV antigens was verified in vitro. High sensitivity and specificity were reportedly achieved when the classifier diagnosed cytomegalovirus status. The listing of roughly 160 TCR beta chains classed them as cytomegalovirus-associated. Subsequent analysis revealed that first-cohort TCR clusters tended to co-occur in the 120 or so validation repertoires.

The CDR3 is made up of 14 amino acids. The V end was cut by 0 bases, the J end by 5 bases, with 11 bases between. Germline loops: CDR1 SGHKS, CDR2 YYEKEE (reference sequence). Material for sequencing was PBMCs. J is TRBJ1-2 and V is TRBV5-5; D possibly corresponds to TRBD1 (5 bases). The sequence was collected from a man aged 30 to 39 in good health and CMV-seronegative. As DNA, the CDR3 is TGTGCCAGCAGCTTGGAGTCAGGGCCATATGGCTACACCTTC. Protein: CASSLESGPYGYTF.